One T cell receptor beta chain is described in this entry. Which antigen it targets is not known. There are no base qualities to consult, and no much larger clone falls within one base. Peripheral blood CD8+ and CD4+ T cells from healthy donors, Susac syndrome patients and multiple sclerosis patients were profiled using high-throughput TCR beta sequencing. Healthy donors were age- and sex-matched controls. Bulk CD8+ and CD4+ T cells were purified by magnetic negative isolation, whereas CD8+ TEMRA cells were enriched by FACS. Blood was collected in EDTA tubes and processed within 24 hours, with PBMCs isolated through density gradient centrifugation. PBMCs intended for TCR sequencing were frozen in liquid nitrogen and were later thawed in a 37 degrees C water bath. Purity of sorted or isolated CD4+, CD8+ and CD8+ TEMRA cells was at least 90%. The data stem from a study of CD8 T cells in Susac syndrome (dated by TCRdb to the late 2010s). General notes on the study: Repertoire sequencing was used to test whether CD8+ T cell activation and differentiation in Susac syndrome was antigen driven. Paper-wide results and their limitations: The number of individuals in the TCR sequencing and HLA analysis was acknowledged as relatively small.

RNA was extracted with the RNeasy kit and about 0.5 to 1 ug was reverse transcribed using random hexamers. TCR beta CDR3 regions were amplified with the immunoSEQ multiplex PCR assay covering 54 Vbeta and 13 Jbeta segments. Bias from PCR amplification was corrected by using a synthetic template baseline for primer optimization and for computational correction. The paper's data handling went like this. Reads were assigned to V, D and J genes according to IMGT and analyzed in immunoSEQ Analyzer, with only productive sequences retained. Clonality was calculated as one minus the Shannon entropy normalized by log2 of the number of productive unique sequences. For each patient and control, public and private clones were evaluated within the 100 most prevalent clones. Clones were defined as Susac-specific when absent from the healthy and MS cohorts, from about 1,100 published viral clones and from other ImmuneACCESS disease sequences. The public reads were quality trimmed at Q25 with fastp and then assembled into clones with MiXCR by TCRdb, keeping productive beta chains. Rows are unified per CDR3 protein, each entry keeping the most common DNA and genes. None of the V and J calls come from the authors' own analysis; TCRdb made them. The sample has some 170,000 distinct CDR3 sequences on record, roughly 94% of them singletons. Approximately 0.1% of the sample is taken by the ten largest.

Sequencing was done on a sample of CD4+ T cells from PBMCs. The TCR originated in a human donor in good health.

The DNA is TGCGCCAGCAGCTTGGGTGCGGGGCGACCTTCCGAGCAGTACTTC. Its coded protein is CASSLGAGRPSEQYF. In this chain, TRBV5-1 is recombined with TRBJ2-7, with TRBD2 as a weak D call on 6 bases. CDR1 SGHRS and CDR2 YFSETQ were looked up in the germline V gene. Relative to germline, V is 0 bases shorter and J is 6 bases shorter, with 16 bases between their ends. The CDR3 runs 15 amino acids, cysteine and phenylalanine included. Only the CDR3 portion is preserved as DNA: 45 bases, with reading frame beginning at the first base.